These 23 T cell receptor beta chains were sequenced from one sample in a study of blood T cell repertoires in COVID-19. Sequencing used immunoSEQ multiplex PCR; TCRdb keeps in-frame clones, though not all of them. The sample has around 440,000 clones; about 91% are singletons. The material sequenced was peripheral blood. These receptors came from a woman aged 50 to 65 with COVID-19, enrolled during active disease.

V is TRBV6-1 and J is TRBJ1-2; no clear D gene. The CDR3 has 13 amino acids. V lost 1 base, J lost 2 bases, and 5 bases lay in between. Germline lookup yields CDR1 MNHNS and CDR2 SASEGT. The CDR3 loop reads CASSEDGNYGYTF. The CDR3 coding sequence is TGTGCCAGCAGTGAAGACGGGAACTATGGCTACACCTTC.

This clone was counted a single time. The chain couples TRBV9 to TRBJ2-2; the D gene is possibly TRBD2 (5 bases). This CDR3 region has 12 residues. V gave up 5 bases and J gave up 8 bases, with 10 bases separating them. CDR1 is SGDLS and CDR2 is YYNGEE in the germline V gene. The CDR3 sequence: CASRGVSGELFF. CDR3 coding DNA: TGTGCCAGCAGGGGAGTGAGTGGGGAGCTGTTTTTT.

The chain has TRBV11-3 and TRBJ2-4; D not resolved. This CDR3 is 13 amino acids long. Germline V gives CDR1 SGHNT, CDR2 YENEEA. The V gene lost 2 bases and the J gene lost 6 bases, with 8 bases spanning the gap. The CDR3 DNA reads TGTGCCAGCAGCTTACGATCTACAAACATTCAGTACTTC. Encoded protein: CASSLRSTNIQYF.

A single count supports this clone. The chain carries TRBV5-1 and TRBJ1-2, with 11 bases aligning to TRBD1. J was trimmed by 6 bases and V by 4 bases; bases with no gene match: 8. Germline CDR1 is SGHRS and CDR2 is YFSETQ. The CDR3 totals 15 residues. The CDR3 sequence is CASSTGQGVKDGYTF. The CDR3 nucleotides read TGCGCCAGCAGCACGGGACAGGGGGTGAAGGATGGCTACACCTTC. Drawing the rest from reference TRBV5-1 and TRBJ1-2, the complete variable domain is KAGVTQTPRYLIKTRGQQVTLSCSPISGHRSVSWYQQTPGQGLQFLFEYFSETQRNKGNFPGRFSGRQFSNSRSEMNVSTLELGDSALYLCASSTGQGVKDGYTFGSGTRLTVV.

The V call is TRBV4-1, the J call TRBJ1-2, with a tentative D call TRBD1 (6 bases). The length of the CDR3 is 15 residues. The V end was cut by 1 base, the J end by 4 bases, with 13 bases between. Germline CDR1 MGHRA, CDR2 YSYEKL. For the CDR3, the DNA is TGCGCCAGCAGCCAAGGACGAGGGGGACCCTATGGCTACACCTTC. As protein: CASSQGRGGPYGYTF.

The chain is built from TRBV6-1 and TRBJ1-4; D remains unclear. Trimming took off 0 bases at V and 6 bases at J, with 11 bases between the two ends. This CDR3 contains 15 residues. Germline CDR1 is MNHNS and CDR2 is SASEGT. This CDR3 reads CASSEAGQVYEKLFF. For the CDR3, the DNA is TGTGCCAGCAGTGAAGCAGGCCAGGTATATGAAAAACTGTTTTTT.

V is TRBV7-9 and J is TRBJ1-5; D uncertain. V was pared by 2 bases and J by 5 bases, with 7 bases between. Germline CDR1 is SEHNR and CDR2 is FQNEAQ (reference sequence). CDR3 length: 13 residues. The CDR3 DNA reads as TGTGCCAGCAGCTTATGGGGAGATCAGCCCCAGCATTTT. As protein: CASSLWGDQPQHF.

The chain employs TRBV2 and TRBJ1-2, with unresolved D. Trimming removed 4 bases from V and 7 bases from J, with 13 bases in between. CDR1 and CDR2 from the germline V gene are SNHLY and FYNNEI. This CDR3 contains 13 residues. In nucleotides, the CDR3 is TGTGCCAGCAGTGTACCGCAGAACCGTGGCTACACCTTC. This encodes CASSVPQNRGYTF.

V gene TRBV7-3 combines with J gene TRBJ2-3; D call uncertain. Trimming removed 3 bases from V and 5 bases from J, with 9 bases in between. Per the germline V gene, CDR1 is SGHTA and CDR2 is FQGTGA. The CDR3 length is 13 residues. CDR3 nucleotide sequence: TGTGCCAGCAGCTTCTCCCTCCGAGATACGCAGTATTTT. This codes for CASSFSLRDTQYF.

With regard to this clone: The sample holds other DNA sequences that translate to the same CDR3. The chain combines TRBV19 with TRBJ2-5; unclear D gene. V gave up 0 bases and J gave up 3 bases, with 5 bases separating them. The germline V gene has CDR1 LNHDA and CDR2 SQIVND (reference sequence). The CDR3 totals 13 residues. Here the CDR3 reads CASSIDLEETQYF. Written as DNA, the CDR3 is TGTGCCAGTAGTATAGATCTCGAAGAGACCCAGTACTTC. The variable domain in full, with the rest retrieved from reference TRBV19 and TRBJ2-5, is DGGITQSPKYLFRKEGQNVTLSCEQNLNHDAMYWYRQDPGQGLRLIYYSQIVNDFQKGDIAEGYSVSREKKESFPLTVTSAQKNPTAFYLCASSIDLEETQYFGPGTRLLVL.

The rearrangement joins TRBV7-3 to TRBJ1-4; the match to TRBD1 covers 8 bases. CDR3 length: 14 amino acids. Trimming cost V 4 bases and J 10 bases; bases outside gene matches: 8. The germline gives CDR1 SGHTA, CDR2 FQGTGA. CDR3 loop: CASSSGGKSGKLFF. The CDR3 region has the DNA TGTGCCAGCAGCTCAGGGGGCAAGTCCGGAAAACTGTTTTTT.

The chain recombines TRBV19 with TRBJ2-7; 7 nucleotides agree with TRBD2. Germline V lookup: CDR1 LNHDA, CDR2 SQIVND (reference sequence). The CDR3 has 15 amino acids. J was trimmed by 2 bases and V by 4 bases; bases with no gene match: 8. CDR3 DNA: TGTGCCAGTAGTACTACTAGCGCGTCCCCCTACGAGCAGTACTTC. This translates into CASSTTSASPYEQYF.

J is TRBJ1-5 and V is TRBV6-1; 7 bases agree with TRBD1. The CDR3 covers 15 residues. Germline CDR1 MNHNS, CDR2 SASEGT. Trimming cost V 6 bases and J 0 bases; bases outside gene matches: 5. CDR3: CASSLDRDSNQPQHF. In DNA, the CDR3 is TGTGCCAGCAGCCTCGACAGGGATAGCAATCAGCCCCAGCATTTT.

The chain couples TRBV30 to TRBJ2-3; maybe TRBD2 (6 bases). There are 14 residues in the CDR3. Per the germline V gene, CDR1 is GTSNPN and CDR2 is SVGIG (reference sequence). The V and J ends lost 5 bases and 0 bases respectively, with 12 bases between them. For the CDR3, the DNA is TGTGCCTGGGGGACGGGACTTAGCACAGATACGCAGTATTTT. Residues: CAWGTGLSTDTQYF.

CDR3 DNA: TGTGCCAGCACCCAGACGGGGTCGACGGGGGCCCTCCACTTT. Residues: CASTQTGSTGALHF. The chain combines TRBV11-1 with TRBJ1-6; D may be TRBD1 (5 bases). Germline V gives CDR1 SGHAT, CDR2 FQDESV (reference sequence). The length of the CDR3 is 14 residues. V lost 7 bases to trimming and J lost 14 bases, with 21 bases between them. Looking up the rest from reference TRBV11-1 and TRBJ1-6 gives the full variable domain: EAEVAQSPRYKITEKSQAVAFWCDPISGHATLYWYRQILGQGPELLVQFQDESVVDDSQLPKDRFSAERLKGVDSTLKIQPAELGDSAMYLCASTQTGSTGALHFGNGTRLTVT.

The table lists this clone with a few counts. The J gene is TRBJ2-7, the V gene TRBV9, with 9 bases that match TRBD2. Looked up from germline, CDR1 is SGDLS and CDR2 is YYNGEE. Trimming took 0 bases from V and 5 from J; bases not matched to a gene: 6. The CDR3 spans 15 residues. CDR3 protein: CASSVVSGGYNEQYF. Written as DNA, the CDR3 is TGTGCCAGCAGCGTAGTTAGCGGGGGATATAACGAGCAGTACTTC.

V is TRBV9 and J is TRBJ2-3, with 8 bases identical to TRBD2. CDR1 is SGDLS, CDR2 YYNGEE, per germline. J was trimmed by 6 bases and V by 3 bases; bases with no gene match: 6. CDR3 length equals 14 residues. CDR3 sequence (DNA): TGTGCCAGCAGCGATCGGGGGGGCCGCGATACGCAGTATTTT. Translation: CASSDRGGRDTQYF.

This clone was detected ten times or more. The chain links TRBV5-6 to TRBJ2-1; possible D gene TRBD1, 6 bases. The germline CDR1 and CDR2 sequences are SGHDT and YYEEEE. The CDR3 sequence is 16 residues long. V lost 4 bases and J lost 6, with 20 bases in between. Written as DNA, the CDR3 is TGTGCCAGCAGCGGGGGCATGTTTGGGCGCTCCAATGAGCAGTTCTTC. Translation gives CASSGGMFGRSNEQFF.

As for this clone: Other DNA sequences in the sample encode the same CDR3. The J gene is TRBJ2-3, the V gene TRBV5-1; TRBD2 matches at 14 bases. The trim removed 3 bases at V and 6 bases at J, leaving 6 bases unmatched. CDR3 size: 16 residues. The germline V gene has CDR1 SGHRS and CDR2 YFSETQ. The CDR3 sequence: CASSSRLAGGSDTQYF. In DNA form, the CDR3 reads TGCGCCAGCAGCTCAAGACTAGCGGGGGGGTCCGATACGCAGTATTTT. The complete variable domain, with remaining parts taken from reference TRBV5-1 and TRBJ2-3, reads KAGVTQTPRYLIKTRGQQVTLSCSPISGHRSVSWYQQTPGQGLQFLFEYFSETQRNKGNFPGRFSGRQFSNSRSEMNVSTLELGDSALYLCASSSRLAGGSDTQYFGPGTRLTVL.

This chain uses TRBV28 with TRBJ2-5; 10 bases line up with TRBD1. From germline, CDR1 is MDHEN and CDR2 SYDVKM. This CDR3 has 16 residues. Trimming at V came to 6 bases and at J to 5 bases, leaving 12 bases not matched to a gene. The CDR3 spells CASSQHDRGRRETQYF. The DNA for the CDR3 is TGTGCCAGCAGCCAGCACGACAGGGGGCGCAGGGAGACCCAGTACTTC.

A few counts support this clone. Because it lacks the conserved phenylalanine or tryptophan at the end, this CDR3 is likely a read error. Because the CDR3's place on the DNA is in doubt, the DNA is left out and the CDR3 is given as listed by TCRdb. The V call is TRBV7-3, the J call TRBJ1-1; TRBD1 is the table's D call and was not checked against the DNA. The V gene's germline CDR1 is SGHTA and CDR2 FQGTGA. 15 amino acids form the CDR3, both terminal residues included. CDR3 residues: CASSLIGSRGELKTL.

On this clone: Different DNA sequences within this sample yield the same CDR3. The chain joins TRBV6-5 to TRBJ1-1; 9 bases agree with TRBD1. This CDR3 is built from 14 residues. The trim removed 4 bases at V and 5 bases at J, leaving 5 bases unmatched. Looked up from germline, CDR1 is MNHEY and CDR2 is SVGAGI. CDR3 DNA: TGTGCCAGCAGTTCCGGACAGGGGAGGACTGAAGCTTTCTTT. This encodes CASSSGQGRTEAFF.

This chain links TRBV30 with TRBJ2-3, with a weak D call TRBD2 (5 bases). The V end lost 4 bases, the J end lost 5 bases, and 10 bases lay between the germline ends. CDR3 length equals 12 residues. Germline V gene sequence: CDR1 GTSNPN, CDR2 SVGIG (reference sequence). CDR3 sequence reads: CAWNLAGDTQYF. The DNA of the CDR3 is TGTGCCTGGAATCTAGCTGGAGATACGCAGTATTTT.